This section outlines one T cell receptor beta chain sequence together with its context. This receptor's antigen is unknown. No per-base quality is available; no much larger clone lies one base away. This entry is derived from a study (dated by TCRdb to 2022 to 2024). The paper's findings and limits, for the study overall: According to the authors, more investigation is needed, including longitudinal sampling and evaluation of a control group.

The CDR3, from cysteine to phenylalanine, totals 13 residues. Only CDR3 DNA is held: 39 bases, read in frame from base 1. Sequences LNHDA (CDR1) and SQIVND (CDR2) are obtained from the germline V gene (reference sequence). The V and J ends are trimmed by 8 bases and 6 bases, leaving 16 bases between them. Survey-level sequencing on the immunoSEQ platform was used to profile TCR beta chain repertoires. Per the authors' processing: CDR3 amino acid length spectratypes and V-J pairing frequencies were compared, and repertoire diversity was measured with the inverse Simpson index. TCR beta CDR3 sequences were matched against VDJdb to annotate clonotypes specific to SARS-CoV-2, CMV, influenza A and EBV. In TCRdb, the immuneACCESS table is reduced to in-frame sequences with V and J assigned. These tables do not hold every clone; where another copy was compared, an unresolved V gene accounts for under half, and the others remain unexplained. V and J calls plus clone size are reproduced from that table; the DNA served to infer D and trimming. A total of tens of thousands of clones appear in this sample, 80% to 95% of them only once. The biggest ten clones account for approximately 4.4% of the sample.

For TCR beta sequencing, genomic DNA was taken from unsorted PBMCs, and those PBMCs had been isolated from peripheral blood. The chain uses TRBV19 and TRBJ1-1; no D segment can be confidently identified. This clonotype was sampled from a man in his forties with rheumatoid arthritis. The sequencing input was PBMCs. CDR3 loop: CASGEGTIPEAFF. The DNA reads as follows: TGTGCCAGTGGGGAGGGTACGATACCTGAAGCTTTCTTT. Full variable domain (CDR3 extended with the reference TRBV19 and TRBJ1-1 proteins): DGGITQSPKYLFRKEGQNVTLSCEQNLNHDAMYWYRQDPGQGLRLIYYSQIVNDFQKGDIAEGYSVSREKKESFPLTVTSAQKNPTAFYLCASGEGTIPEAFFGQGTRLTVV.